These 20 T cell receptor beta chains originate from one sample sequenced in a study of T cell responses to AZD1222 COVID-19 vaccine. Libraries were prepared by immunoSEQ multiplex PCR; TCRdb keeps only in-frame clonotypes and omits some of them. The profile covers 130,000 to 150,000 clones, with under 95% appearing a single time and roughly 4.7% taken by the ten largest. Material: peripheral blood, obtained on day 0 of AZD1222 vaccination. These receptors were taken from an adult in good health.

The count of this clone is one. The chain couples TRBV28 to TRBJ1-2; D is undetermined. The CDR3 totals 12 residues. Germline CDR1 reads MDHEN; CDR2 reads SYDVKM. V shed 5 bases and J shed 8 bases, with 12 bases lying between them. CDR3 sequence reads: CASSPRTGGYTF. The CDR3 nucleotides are TGTGCCAGCAGTCCACGGACCGGCGGCTACACCTTC.

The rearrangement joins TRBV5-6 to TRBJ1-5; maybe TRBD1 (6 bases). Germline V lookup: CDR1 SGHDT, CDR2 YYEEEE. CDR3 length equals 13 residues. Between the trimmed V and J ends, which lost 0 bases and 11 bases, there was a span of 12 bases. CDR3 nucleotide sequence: TGTGCCAGCAGCTTGGGACAGGAATCAGCCCAGCATTTT. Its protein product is CASSLGQESAQHF.

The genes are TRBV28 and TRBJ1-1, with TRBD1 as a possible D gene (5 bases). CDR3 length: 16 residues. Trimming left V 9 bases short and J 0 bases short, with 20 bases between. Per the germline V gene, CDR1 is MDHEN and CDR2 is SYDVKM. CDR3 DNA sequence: TGTGCCAGTTACCCGTGGGGGGGGAGCATGAACACTGAAGCTTTCTTT. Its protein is CASYPWGGSMNTEAFF.

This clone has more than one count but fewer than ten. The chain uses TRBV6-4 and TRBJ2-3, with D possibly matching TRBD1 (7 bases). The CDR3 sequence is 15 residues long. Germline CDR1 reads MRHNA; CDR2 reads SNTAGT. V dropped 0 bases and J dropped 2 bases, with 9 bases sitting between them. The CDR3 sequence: CASSDSRGDTDTQYF. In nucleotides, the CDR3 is TGTGCCAGCAGTGACTCCAGGGGGGACACAGATACGCAGTATTTT.

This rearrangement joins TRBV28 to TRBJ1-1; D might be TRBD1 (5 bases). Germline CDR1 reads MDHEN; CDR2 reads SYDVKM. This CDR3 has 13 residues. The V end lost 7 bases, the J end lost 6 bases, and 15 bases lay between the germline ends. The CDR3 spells CASMGVWGAEAFF. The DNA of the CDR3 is TGTGCCAGCATGGGGGTCTGGGGCGCTGAAGCTTTCTTT.

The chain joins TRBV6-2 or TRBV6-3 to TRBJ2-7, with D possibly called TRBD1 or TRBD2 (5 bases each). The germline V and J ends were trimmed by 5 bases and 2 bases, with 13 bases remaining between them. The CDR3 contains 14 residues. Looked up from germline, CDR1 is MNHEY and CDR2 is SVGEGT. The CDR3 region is CASSIRDVTYEQYF. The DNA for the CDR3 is TGTGCCAGCAGTATCCGGGACGTCACCTACGAGCAGTACTTC.

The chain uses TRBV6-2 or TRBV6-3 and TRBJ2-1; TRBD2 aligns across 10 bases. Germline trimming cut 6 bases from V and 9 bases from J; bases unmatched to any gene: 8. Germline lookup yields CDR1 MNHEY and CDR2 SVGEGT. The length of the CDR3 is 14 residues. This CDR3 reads CASSRSGRFGEQFF. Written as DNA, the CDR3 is TGTGCCAGCAGCCGTAGCGGGAGGTTTGGTGAGCAGTTCTTC.

The CDR3 DNA is TGTGCCAGTACCGGAATCGGGACATACTATGGCTACACCTTC. Translation gives CASTGIGTYYGYTF. The J gene is TRBJ1-2, the V gene TRBV19; a weak D match, TRBD1 (6 bases). The CDR3 sequence is 14 residues long. The germline V gene encodes CDR1 LNHDA and CDR2 SQIVND (reference sequence). V lost 7 bases and J lost 3, with 15 bases in between.

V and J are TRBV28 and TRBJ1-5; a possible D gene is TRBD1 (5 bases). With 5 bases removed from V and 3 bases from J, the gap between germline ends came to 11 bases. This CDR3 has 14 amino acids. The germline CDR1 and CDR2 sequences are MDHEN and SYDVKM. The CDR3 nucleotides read TGTGCCAGCAGTGGGACGGAATACAATCAGCCCCAGCATTTT. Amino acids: CASSGTEYNQPQHF.

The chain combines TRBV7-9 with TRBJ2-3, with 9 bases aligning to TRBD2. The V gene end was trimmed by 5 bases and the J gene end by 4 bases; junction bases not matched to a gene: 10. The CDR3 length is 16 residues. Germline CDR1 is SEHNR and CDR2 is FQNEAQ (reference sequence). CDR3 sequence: CASSTPAGGIADTQYF. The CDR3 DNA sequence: TGTGCCAGCAGCACCCCAGCGGGAGGAATTGCAGATACGCAGTATTTT.

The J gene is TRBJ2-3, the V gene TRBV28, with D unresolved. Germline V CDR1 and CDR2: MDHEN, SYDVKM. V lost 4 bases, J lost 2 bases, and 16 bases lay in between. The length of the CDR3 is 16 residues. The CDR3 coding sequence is TGTGCCAGCAGTTCCCTGGGAAGGGCTGACACAGATACGCAGTATTTT. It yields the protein CASSSLGRADTDTQYF.

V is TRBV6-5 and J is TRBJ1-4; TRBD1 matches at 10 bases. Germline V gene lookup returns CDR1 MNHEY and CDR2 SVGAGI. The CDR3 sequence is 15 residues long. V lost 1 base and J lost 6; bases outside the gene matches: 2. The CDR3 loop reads CASSYFGTGDEKLFF. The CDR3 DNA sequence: TGTGCCAGCAGTTACTTCGGGACAGGGGATGAAAAACTGTTTTTT.

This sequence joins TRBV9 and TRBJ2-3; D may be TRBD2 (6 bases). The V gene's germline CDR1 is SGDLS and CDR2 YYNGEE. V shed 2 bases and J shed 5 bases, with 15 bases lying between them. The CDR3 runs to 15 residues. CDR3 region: CASSVGGLGGDTQYF. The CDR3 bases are TGTGCCAGCAGCGTGGGAGGACTGGGTGGAGATACGCAGTATTTT. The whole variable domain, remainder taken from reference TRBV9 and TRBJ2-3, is DSGVTQTPKHLITATGQRVTLRCSPRSGDLSVYWYQQSLDQGLQFLIQYYNGEERAKGNILERFSAQQFPDLHSELNLSSLELGDSALYFCASSVGGLGGDTQYFGPGTRLTVL.

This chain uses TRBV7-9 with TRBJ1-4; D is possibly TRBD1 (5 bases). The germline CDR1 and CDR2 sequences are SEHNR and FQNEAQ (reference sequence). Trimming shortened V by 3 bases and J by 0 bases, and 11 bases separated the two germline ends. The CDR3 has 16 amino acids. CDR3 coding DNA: TGTGCCAGCAGCTTGCCCAAGACAGCAACTAATGAAAAACTGTTTTTT. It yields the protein CASSLPKTATNEKLFF.

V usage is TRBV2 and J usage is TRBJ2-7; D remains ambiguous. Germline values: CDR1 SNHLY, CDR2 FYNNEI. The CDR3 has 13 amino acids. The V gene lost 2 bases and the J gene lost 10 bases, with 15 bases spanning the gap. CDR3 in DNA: TGTGCCAGCAGTGAACCCCGCCAGTACGTTCAGTACTTC. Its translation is CASSEPRQYVQYF.

This chain's CDR3 is CASSNGQGTEAFF. The CDR3 DNA sequence: TGTGCCAGCAGTAACGGACAGGGCACTGAAGCTTTCTTT. This chain uses TRBV28 with TRBJ1-1; 8 nucleotides line up with TRBD1. V was pared by 5 bases and J by 4 bases, with 3 bases of the junction left unmatched. CDR1 is MDHEN, CDR2 SYDVKM, per germline. This CDR3 spans 13 amino acids. Filled out from reference TRBV28 and TRBJ1-1, the complete variable domain reads DVKVTQSSRYLVKRTGEKVFLECVQDMDHENMFWYRQDPGLGLRLIYFSYDVKMKEKGDIPEGYSVSREKKERFSLILESASTNQTSMYLCASSNGQGTEAFFGQGTRLTVV.

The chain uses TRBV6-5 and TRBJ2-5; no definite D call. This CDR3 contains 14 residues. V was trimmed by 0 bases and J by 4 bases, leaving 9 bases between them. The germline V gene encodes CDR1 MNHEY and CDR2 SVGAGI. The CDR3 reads CASSYSWQSETQYF. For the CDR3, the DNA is TGTGCCAGCAGTTACTCATGGCAGTCAGAGACCCAGTACTTC.

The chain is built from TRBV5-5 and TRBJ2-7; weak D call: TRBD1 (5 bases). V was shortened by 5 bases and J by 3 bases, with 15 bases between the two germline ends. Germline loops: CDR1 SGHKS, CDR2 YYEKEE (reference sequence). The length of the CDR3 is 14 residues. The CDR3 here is CASREQDPHYEQYF. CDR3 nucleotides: TGTGCCAGCAGAGAACAGGATCCCCACTACGAGCAGTACTTC.

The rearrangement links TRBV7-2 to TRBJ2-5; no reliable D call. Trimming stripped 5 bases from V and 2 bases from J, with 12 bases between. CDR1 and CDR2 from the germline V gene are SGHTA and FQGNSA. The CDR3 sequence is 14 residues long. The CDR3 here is CASSQNIDQETQYF. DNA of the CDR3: TGTGCCAGCAGCCAGAACATTGATCAAGAGACCCAGTACTTC.

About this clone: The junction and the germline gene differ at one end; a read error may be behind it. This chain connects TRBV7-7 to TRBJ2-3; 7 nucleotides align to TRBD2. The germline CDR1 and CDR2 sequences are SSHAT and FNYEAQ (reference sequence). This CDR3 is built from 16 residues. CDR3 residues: CASSLAGGTTTDTQYF. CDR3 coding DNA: TGTGCTAGCAGCTTAGCGGGTGGGACTACCACAGATACGCAGTATTTT.